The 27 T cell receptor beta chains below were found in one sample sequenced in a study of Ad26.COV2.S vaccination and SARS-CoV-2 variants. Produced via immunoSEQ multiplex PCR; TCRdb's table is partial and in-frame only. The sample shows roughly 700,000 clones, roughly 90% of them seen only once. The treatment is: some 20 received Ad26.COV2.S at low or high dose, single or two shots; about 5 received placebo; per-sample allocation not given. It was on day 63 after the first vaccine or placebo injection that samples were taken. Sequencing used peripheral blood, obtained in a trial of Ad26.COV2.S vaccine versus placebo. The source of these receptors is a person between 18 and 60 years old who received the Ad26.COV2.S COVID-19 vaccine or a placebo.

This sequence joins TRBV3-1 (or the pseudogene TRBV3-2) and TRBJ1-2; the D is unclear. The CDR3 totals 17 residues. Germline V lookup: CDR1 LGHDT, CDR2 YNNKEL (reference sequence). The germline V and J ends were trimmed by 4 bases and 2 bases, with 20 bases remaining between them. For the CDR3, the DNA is TGTGCCAGCAGCCTGAGTTGGGGTGGCAGGTTAAACTATGGCTACACCTTC. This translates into CASSLSWGGRLNYGYTF.

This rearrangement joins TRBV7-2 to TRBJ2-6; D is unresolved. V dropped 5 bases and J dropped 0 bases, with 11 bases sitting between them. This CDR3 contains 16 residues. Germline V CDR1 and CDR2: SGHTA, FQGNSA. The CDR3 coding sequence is TGTGCCAGCAGCACTGGACCGGCCTCTGGGGCCAACGTCCTGACTTTC. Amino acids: CASSTGPASGANVLTF.

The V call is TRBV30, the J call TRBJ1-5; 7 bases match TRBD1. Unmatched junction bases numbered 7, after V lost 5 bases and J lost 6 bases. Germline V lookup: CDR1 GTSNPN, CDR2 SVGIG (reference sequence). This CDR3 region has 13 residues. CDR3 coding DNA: TGTGCCTGGGCAGGGGGGGTGAGTCAGCCCCAGCATTTT. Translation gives CAWAGGVSQPQHF.

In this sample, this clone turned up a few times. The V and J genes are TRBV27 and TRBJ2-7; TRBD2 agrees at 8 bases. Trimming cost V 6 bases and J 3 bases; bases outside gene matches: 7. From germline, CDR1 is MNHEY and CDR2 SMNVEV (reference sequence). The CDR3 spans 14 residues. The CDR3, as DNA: TGTGCCAGCAGCTCAGCGGGAGCTGTCTACGAGCAGTACTTC. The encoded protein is CASSSAGAVYEQYF.

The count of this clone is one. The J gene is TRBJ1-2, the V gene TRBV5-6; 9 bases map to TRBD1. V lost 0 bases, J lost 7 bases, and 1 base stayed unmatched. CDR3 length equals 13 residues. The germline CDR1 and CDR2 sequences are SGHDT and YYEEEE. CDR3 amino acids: CASSLDRGPGYTF. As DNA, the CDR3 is TGTGCCAGCAGCTTGGACAGGGGGCCTGGCTACACCTTC.

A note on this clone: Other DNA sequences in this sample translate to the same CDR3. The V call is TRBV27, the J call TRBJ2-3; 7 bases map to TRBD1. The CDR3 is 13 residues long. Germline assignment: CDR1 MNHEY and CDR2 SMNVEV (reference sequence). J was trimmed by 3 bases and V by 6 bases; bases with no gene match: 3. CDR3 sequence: CASRSTGTDTQYF. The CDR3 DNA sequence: TGTGCCAGCAGATCGACAGGGACAGATACGCAGTATTTT.

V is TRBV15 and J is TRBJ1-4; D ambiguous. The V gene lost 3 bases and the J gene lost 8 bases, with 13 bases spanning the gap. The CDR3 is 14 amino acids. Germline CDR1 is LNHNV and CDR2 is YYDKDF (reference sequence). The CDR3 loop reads CATSSPPGDEKLFF. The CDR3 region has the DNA TGTGCCACCAGCAGCCCCCCTGGAGACGAAAAACTGTTTTTT.

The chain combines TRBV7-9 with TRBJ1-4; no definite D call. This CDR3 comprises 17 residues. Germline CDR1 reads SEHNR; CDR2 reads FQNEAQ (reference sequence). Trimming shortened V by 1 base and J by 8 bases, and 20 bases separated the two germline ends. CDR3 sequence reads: CASSLGSGGRDDEKLFF. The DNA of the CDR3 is TGTGCCAGCAGCTTAGGGTCGGGCGGACGTGACGACGAAAAACTGTTTTTT.

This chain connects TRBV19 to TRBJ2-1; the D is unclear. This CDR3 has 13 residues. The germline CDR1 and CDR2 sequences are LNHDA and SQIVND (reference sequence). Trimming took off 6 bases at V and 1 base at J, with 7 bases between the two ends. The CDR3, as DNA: TGTGCCAGTAGGGGCCGATCCTACAATGAGCAGTTCTTC. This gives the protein CASRGRSYNEQFF.

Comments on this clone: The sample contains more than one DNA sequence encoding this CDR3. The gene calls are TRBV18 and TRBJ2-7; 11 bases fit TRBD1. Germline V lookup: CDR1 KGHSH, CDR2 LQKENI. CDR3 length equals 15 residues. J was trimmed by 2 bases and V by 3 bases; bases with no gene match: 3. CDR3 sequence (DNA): TGTGCCAGCTCACCTCCGGGACAGGGGGCCTACGAGCAGTACTTC. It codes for CASSPPGQGAYEQYF.

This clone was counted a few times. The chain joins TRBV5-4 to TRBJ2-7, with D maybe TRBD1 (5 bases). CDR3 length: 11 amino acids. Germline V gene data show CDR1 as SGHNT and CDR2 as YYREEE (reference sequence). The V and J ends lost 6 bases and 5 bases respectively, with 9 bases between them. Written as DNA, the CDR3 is TGTGCCAGCAACCAGGGCGACGAGCAGTACTTC. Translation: CASNQGDEQYF.

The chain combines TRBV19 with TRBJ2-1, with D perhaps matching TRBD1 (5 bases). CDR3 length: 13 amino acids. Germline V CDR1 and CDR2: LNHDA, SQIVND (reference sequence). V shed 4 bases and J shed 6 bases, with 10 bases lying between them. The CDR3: CASSRGDSNEQFF. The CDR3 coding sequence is TGTGCCAGTAGTAGAGGAGACAGCAATGAGCAGTTCTTC.

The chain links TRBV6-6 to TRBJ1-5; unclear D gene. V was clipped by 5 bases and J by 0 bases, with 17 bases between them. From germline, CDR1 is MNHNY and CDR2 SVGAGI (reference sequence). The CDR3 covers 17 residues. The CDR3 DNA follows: TGTGCCAGCAGTCCCCTCGGAGCGGGCCCTAGCAATCAGCCCCAGCATTTT. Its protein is CASSPLGAGPSNQPQHF.

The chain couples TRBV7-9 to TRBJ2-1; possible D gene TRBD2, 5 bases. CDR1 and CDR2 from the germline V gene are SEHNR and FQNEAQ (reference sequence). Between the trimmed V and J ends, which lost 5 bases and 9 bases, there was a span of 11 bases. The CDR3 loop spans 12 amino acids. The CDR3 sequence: CASSQDSAEQFF. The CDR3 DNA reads TGTGCCAGCAGCCAGGACTCGGCTGAGCAGTTCTTC.

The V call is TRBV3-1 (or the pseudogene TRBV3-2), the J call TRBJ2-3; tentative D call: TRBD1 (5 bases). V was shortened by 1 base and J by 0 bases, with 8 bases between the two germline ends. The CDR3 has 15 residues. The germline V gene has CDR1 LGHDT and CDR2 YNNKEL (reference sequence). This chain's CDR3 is CASSQATGSTDTQYF. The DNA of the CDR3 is TGTGCCAGCAGCCAAGCCACAGGAAGCACAGATACGCAGTATTTT.

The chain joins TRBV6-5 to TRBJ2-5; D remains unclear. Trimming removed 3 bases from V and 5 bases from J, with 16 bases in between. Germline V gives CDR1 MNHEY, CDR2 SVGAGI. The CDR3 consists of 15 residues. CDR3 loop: CASSYFGGVGETQYF. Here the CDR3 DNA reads TGTGCCAGCAGTTATTTCGGTGGCGTGGGGGAGACCCAGTACTTC.

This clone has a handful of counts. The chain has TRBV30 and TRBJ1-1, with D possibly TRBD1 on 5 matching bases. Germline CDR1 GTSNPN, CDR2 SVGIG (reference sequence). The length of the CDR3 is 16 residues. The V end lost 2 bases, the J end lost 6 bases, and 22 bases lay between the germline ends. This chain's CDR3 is CAWSPWGSGRGAEAFF. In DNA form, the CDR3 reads TGTGCCTGGAGTCCATGGGGGAGCGGGAGGGGAGCTGAAGCTTTCTTT.

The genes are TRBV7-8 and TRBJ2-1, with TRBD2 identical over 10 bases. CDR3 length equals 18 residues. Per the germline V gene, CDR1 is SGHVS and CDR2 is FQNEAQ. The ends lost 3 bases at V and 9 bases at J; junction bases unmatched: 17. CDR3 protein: CASSFFPPSGSRQGEQFF. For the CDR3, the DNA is TGTGCCAGCAGCTTTTTCCCTCCTAGCGGGAGTAGGCAGGGTGAGCAGTTCTTC.

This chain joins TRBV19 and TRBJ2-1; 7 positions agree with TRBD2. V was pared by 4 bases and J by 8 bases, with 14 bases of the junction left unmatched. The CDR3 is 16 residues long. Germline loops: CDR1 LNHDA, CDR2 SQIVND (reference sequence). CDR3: CASSTGTNGVWDEQFF. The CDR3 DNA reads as TGTGCCAGTAGTACCGGGACTAACGGAGTGTGGGATGAGCAGTTCTTC.

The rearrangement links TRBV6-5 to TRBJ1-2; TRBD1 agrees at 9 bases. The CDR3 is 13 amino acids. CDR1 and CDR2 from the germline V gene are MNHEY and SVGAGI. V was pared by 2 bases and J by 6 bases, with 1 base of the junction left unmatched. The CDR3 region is CASSYGDRDGYTF. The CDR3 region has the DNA TGTGCCAGCAGTTACGGGGACAGGGATGGCTACACCTTC.

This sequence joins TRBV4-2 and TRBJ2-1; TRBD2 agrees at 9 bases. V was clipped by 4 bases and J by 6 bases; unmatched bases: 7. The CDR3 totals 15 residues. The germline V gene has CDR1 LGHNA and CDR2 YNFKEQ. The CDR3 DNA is TGTGCCAGCAGCCCCGCGGGACTAGCCTCCAATGAGCAGTTCTTC. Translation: CASSPAGLASNEQFF.

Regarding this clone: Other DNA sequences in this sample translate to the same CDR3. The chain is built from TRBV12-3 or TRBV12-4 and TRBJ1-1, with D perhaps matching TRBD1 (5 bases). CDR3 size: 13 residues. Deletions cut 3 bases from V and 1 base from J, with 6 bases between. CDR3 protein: CASSLRGNTEAFF. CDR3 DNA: TGTGCCAGCAGTTTGAGGGGGAACACTGAAGCTTTCTTT.

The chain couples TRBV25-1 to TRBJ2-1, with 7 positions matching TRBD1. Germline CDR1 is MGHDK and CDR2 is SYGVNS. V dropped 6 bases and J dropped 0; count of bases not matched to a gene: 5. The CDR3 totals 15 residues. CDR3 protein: CASRPRGSSYNEQFF. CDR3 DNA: TGTGCCAGCAGACCCAGGGGGAGCTCCTACAATGAGCAGTTCTTC.

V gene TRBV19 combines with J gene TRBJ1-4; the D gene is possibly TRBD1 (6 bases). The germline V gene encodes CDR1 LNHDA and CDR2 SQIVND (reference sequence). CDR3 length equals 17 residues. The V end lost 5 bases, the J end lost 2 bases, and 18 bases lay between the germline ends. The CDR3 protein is CASSETGGTATNEKLFF. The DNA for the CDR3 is TGTGCCAGTAGTGAGACAGGTGGGACCGCGACTAATGAAAAACTGTTTTTT.

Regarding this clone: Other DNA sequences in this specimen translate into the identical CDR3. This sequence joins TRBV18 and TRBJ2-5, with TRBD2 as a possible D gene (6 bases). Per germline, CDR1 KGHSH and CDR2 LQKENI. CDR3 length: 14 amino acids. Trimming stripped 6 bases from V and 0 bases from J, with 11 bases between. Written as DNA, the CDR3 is TGTGCCAGCTCCCCCGGAGGGTACCAAGAGACCCAGTACTTC. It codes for CASSPGGYQETQYF.

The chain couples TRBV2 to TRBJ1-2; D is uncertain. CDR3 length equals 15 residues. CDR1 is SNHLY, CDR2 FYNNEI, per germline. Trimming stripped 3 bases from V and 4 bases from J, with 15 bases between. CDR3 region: CASSDRATAFYGYTF. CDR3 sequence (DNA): TGTGCCAGCAGTGATAGGGCAACTGCCTTCTATGGCTACACCTTC.

The CDR3 DNA follows: TGTGCCAGCAGAAGACAGGGTCCCACTGAAGCTTTCTTT. Translated, it gives CASRRQGPTEAFF. This chain uses TRBV12-3 or TRBV12-4 with TRBJ1-1; 7 nucleotides line up with TRBD1. With V trimmed by 6 bases and J by 4 bases, 5 bases remained unmatched. The CDR3 has 13 residues.